The text below deals with one T cell receptor (beta chain). Germline-derived CDR1 and CDR2 are LGHNA and YSLEER. Losses at the gene ends were 3 bases for V and 6 bases for J; bases not matched to a gene: 8. The CDR3 consists of 15 residues. The data were obtained in a study of blood T cell repertoires in COVID-19. In the study overall: Some COVID-19 samples were acute and others convalescent; all came from the United States, Italy and Spain. The analysed material was cDNA or gDNA that came from T cells, B-cell-depleted T cells, or PBMCs.

Methods used by the authors: Researchers report that nucleated cell counts were estimated from reference gene primer amplification. Using immunoSEQ multiplex PCR, the repertoire was profiled, and TCRdb retains in-frame clones only, with some absent. That table is the source of V, J and clone size, and D and trimming were worked out from the DNA. The sample holds some 190,000 clones, 70% to 85% seen once. The receptor was derived from a woman between 50 and 59 years old with acute or convalescent COVID-19. The sequenced sample was peripheral blood. The chain recombines TRBV4-3 with TRBJ2-3; 8 nucleotides line up with TRBD1. CDR3 DNA sequence: TGCGCCAGCAGCCAGGAGGGACAGGCCCCCGATACGCAGTATTTT. It yields the protein CASSQEGQAPDTQYF.